This TCR beta chain was found in a study of immune heterogeneity within non-small cell lung tumors. Study-level points and caveats: Identical dominant CDR3 beta clonotypes were found repeatedly across the tumor sites of a single patient, and these appeared alongside high-frequency clones that were unique to particular tumor locations. Local T-cell clonality tracked moderately but significantly with local tumor mutational burden, giving an R of approximately 0.35. For the most part, the T-cell receptor beta clonotypes present at high frequency were distinct from one individual patient to the next.

Bulk tumor genomic DNA constituted the template, at around 600 ng per sample. Surgeons took several biopsies per primary tumor, spaced far apart, during surgery. Their non-small cell lung cancer was newly diagnosed and untreated, and the patients underwent curative surgery. This clonotype is classed as medium-sized (0.01 to 0.1%). Its antigen is unknown. The V end was cut by 1 base, the J end by 5 bases, with 12 bases between. Germline-derived CDR1 and CDR2 are KGHSH and LQKENI. This CDR3 has 15 residues. A first 10-cycle multiplex round used 32 V-gene and 13 J-gene primers on TCR beta CDR3. TCRdb independently ran MiXCR on the multiplex PCR reads; one entry per CDR3 protein. The top ten clones hold over 25% of a sample with some 9,900 distinct CDR3 sequences, approximately 25% of them seen once.

Specimen: lung tumor tissue. This clonotype was obtained from a woman aged 45-60 years with non-small cell lung cancer. This chain links TRBV18 with TRBJ2-1; possible D gene TRBD2, 5 bases. The CDR3 DNA follows: TGTGCCAGCTCACCACAAATCGGGGAAGACAATGAGCAGTTCTTC. It encodes CASSPQIGEDNEQFF.